This is a list of T cell receptor beta chains from one sample in a study of blood T cell repertoires in COVID-19. Assay: immunoSEQ multiplex PCR; the TCRdb copy retains only in-frame clones and omits some. This sample has tens of thousands of clones; around 83% occur once, and the top ten carry about 20%. The sample consisted of peripheral blood. Receptors originate from a man aged 25 to 40 with COVID-19, enrolled during active disease. Both conserved end residues are part of each CDR3. D genes are given only for firm matches. The listing skips clone size in some rows; elsewhere it reads once, few, many or a size class.

v_gene,abundance,d_gene,j_gene,CDR3nt,CDR3aa
TRBV5-1,-,-,TRBJ2-7,TGCGCCAGCAGCCCAAGCCCCAAACAGGGAAGGGACGAGCAGTACTTC,CASSPSPKQGRDEQYF
TRBV29-1,-,TRBD2,TRBJ2-5,TGCAGCGTCGAGCGGACTAGCGGGGGGGGTACGGAGACCCAGTACTTC,CSVERTSGGGTETQYF
TRBV6-6,-,TRBD2,TRBJ2-7,TGTGCCAGCAGACGCGTGACTAGCGGGTACTCCTACGAGCAGTACTTC,CASRRVTSGYSYEQYF
TRBV6-5,-,-,TRBJ1-2,TGTGCCAGCAGACGGGAAATATATGGCTACACCTTC,CASRREIYGYTF
TRBV3-1/TRBV3-2,-,TRBD2,TRBJ2-3,TGTGCCAGCAGCCTTGGACTAGCGGGCACCACAGATACGCAGTATTTT,CASSLGLAGTTDTQYF
TRBV5-1,once,-,TRBJ1-5,TGCGCCAGCAGCTTGGACAGTAGCAATCAGCCCCAGCATTTT,CASSLDSSNQPQHF
TRBV10-3,-,-,TRBJ2-3,TGTGCCATCAGTGAGGGAGCGGGCAAAGATACGCAGTATTTT,CAISEGAGKDTQYF
TRBV3-1/TRBV3-2,-,-,TRBJ2-1,TGTGCCAGCAGCCAAGATACGGGGGACAGACCCTACAATGAGCAGTTCTTC,CASSQDTGDRPYNEQFF
TRBV5-5,few,TRBD1,TRBJ1-2,TGTGCCAGCAGCTTAGAAGGGGGCCATGGCTACACCTTC,CASSLEGGHGYTF
TRBV30,-,TRBD1,TRBJ1-4,TGTGCCTGGACCCGACAGGGGGAAAATGAAAAACTGTTTTTT,CAWTRQGENEKLFF
TRBV5-1,many,-,TRBJ1-2,TGCGCCAGCAGCTTGCGGCAGGGGCCTACGAGCGGACGGGGCTACACCTTC,CASSLRQGPTSGRGYTF
TRBV11-2,-,TRBD1,TRBJ2-7,TGTGCCAGCAGCTTGGGACAGACCTACGAGCAGTACTTC,CASSLGQTYEQYF
TRBV19,few,TRBD2,TRBJ2-1,TGTGCCAGTAGTCCCGGACTAGCGGGTGAGATCGATGAGCAGTTCTTC,CASSPGLAGEIDEQFF
TRBV7-3,-,TRBD1,TRBJ2-7,TGTGCCAGCAGCTTAAAGGGGGCTATGGAGCAGTACTTC,CASSLKGAMEQYF
TRBV4-1,-,TRBD2,TRBJ2-3,TGCGCCAGCAGCCTAGCGGGGGAAACAGATACGCAGTATTTT,CASSLAGETDTQYF
TRBV18,-,TRBD2,TRBJ2-7,TGTGCCAGCTCACCATTTACCCCCGGGAGGGGCAGTAACGAGCAGTACTTC,CASSPFTPGRGSNEQYF
TRBV4-3,-,TRBD2,TRBJ2-3,TGCGCCAGCAGCCAAGAACTCGGGGGGGCCGTAGATACGCAGTATTTT,CASSQELGGAVDTQYF
TRBV15,once,-,TRBJ1-1,TGTGCCACCAGCAGAGGTAGGGGGTTGAACACTGAAGCTTTCTTT,CATSRGRGLNTEAFF
TRBV11-2,-,-,TRBJ2-7,TGTGCCAGCAGCTTAGAGGGTTTATGGGCAGATAACGAGCAGTACTTC,CASSLEGLWADNEQYF
TRBV5-1,-,TRBD2,TRBJ2-1,TGCGCCAGCAGCTTGGCCTCGGGACTAGCGGGAAATGAGCAGTTCTTC,CASSLASGLAGNEQFF
TRBV6-5,few,TRBD1,TRBJ2-7,TGTGCCAGCAGGTCATCCGGGACAGTAGGCGAGCAGTACTTC,CASRSSGTVGEQYF
TRBV28,-,-,TRBJ2-3,TGTGCCAGCAGTTTCGGGACTCGCTTCACAGATACGCAGTATTTT,CASSFGTRFTDTQYF
TRBV19,-,-,TRBJ1-1,TGTGCCAGTACTGCAGGGTCGAAACTGAACACTGAAGCTTTCTTT,CASTAGSKLNTEAFF
TRBV28,-,TRBD2,TRBJ2-7,TGTGCCAGCAGTTTAGTATCGACGAGCGGGACCTACGAGCAGTACTTC,CASSLVSTSGTYEQYF
TRBV19,once,-,TRBJ1-4,TGTGCCAGTAGTACCGGGAGGATCTCTAATGAAAAACTGTTTTTT,CASSTGRISNEKLFF
TRBV19,-,-,TRBJ2-3,TGTGCCAGTAGCGCTACAGGAGACACAGATACGCAGTATTTT,CASSATGDTDTQYF
TRBV19,-,-,TRBJ1-1,TGTGCCAGTAGTATCCTCTTTGTGGGCAGGGCGAACACTGAAGCTTTCTTT,CASSILFVGRANTEAFF
TRBV6-2/TRBV6-3,once,-,TRBJ2-3,TGTGCCAGCAGTTACAGAGGGGATACGCAGTATTTT,CASSYRGDTQYF
TRBV6-6,-,-,TRBJ1-5,TGTGCCAGCAGTTACGGGCAGACCAATCAGCCCCAGCATTTT,CASSYGQTNQPQHF
TRBV10-1,-,-,TRBJ2-7,TGCGCCAGCTCCTGGGAATCAGGGTCCTCCTACGAGCAGTACTTC,CASSWESGSSYEQYF
TRBV7-9,-,TRBD1,TRBJ2-2,TGTGCCAGCAGCGACACCGGGACAGGGGGCCCCGGGGAGCTGTTTTTT,CASSDTGTGGPGELFF
TRBV27,-,-,TRBJ2-1,TGTGCCAGCACCCCTGGAGGCTCCTACAATGAGCAGTTCTTC,CASTPGGSYNEQFF
TRBV24-1,-,TRBD2,TRBJ2-3,TGTGCCACCAGTGATTCTAGCGGGAGGGGAACAGATACGCAGTATTTT,CATSDSSGRGTDTQYF
TRBV2,-,-,TRBJ1-6,TGTGCCAGTCTTTGGAACAGGGTTAATTCACCCCTCCACTTT,CASLWNRVNSPLHF
TRBV6-5,-,TRBD2,TRBJ2-7,TGTGCCAGCAGAGCGGGACTAACCTACGAGCAGTACTTC,CASRAGLTYEQYF
TRBV2,-,TRBD1,TRBJ2-1,TGTGCCAGCACAGGCAGGGGGACAGGGAGAGGTGAGCAGTTCTTC,CASTGRGTGRGEQFF
TRBV5-1,-,TRBD2,TRBJ2-2,TGCGCCAGCAGCTTCCAAGGTAGCGGGGACACCGGGGAGCTGTTTTTT,CASSFQGSGDTGELFF
TRBV19,-,-,TRBJ2-3,TGTGCCAGTACCCCGGTAGGGGCAGAAGATACGCAGTATTTT,CASTPVGAEDTQYF
TRBV7-8,few,TRBD2,TRBJ2-1,TGTGCCAGCAGCTTAGATGCTAGCGGGACCTACAATGAGCAGTTCTTC,CASSLDASGTYNEQFF
TRBV6-4,-,TRBD2,TRBJ2-1,TGTGCCAGCAGTGACTCTAGCGGGGGGGCCAATGAGCAGTTCTTC,CASSDSSGGANEQFF
TRBV6-6,-,TRBD1,TRBJ1-6,TGTGCCAGCATGGGGGGACAGGGGGGATCGCCCCTCCACTTT,CASMGGQGGSPLHF
TRBV15,few,-,TRBJ2-7,TGTGCCACCAGCAGAGATCGGAGGACAGCTTACGAGCAGTACTTC,CATSRDRRTAYEQYF
TRBV19,-,TRBD1,TRBJ1-2,TGTGCCAGTAGTCCCGGGACAGGGTTCCATGGCTACACCTTC,CASSPGTGFHGYTF
TRBV11-3,-,-,TRBJ2-1,TGTGCCAGCAGCTACCGGGACAAAAGCAATGAGCAGTTCTTC,CASSYRDKSNEQFF
TRBV3-1/TRBV3-2,-,-,TRBJ1-6,TGTGCCAGCAGCCAAGGGCGGGGAAATTCACCCCTCCACTTT,CASSQGRGNSPLHF
TRBV4-1,-,-,TRBJ2-7,TGCGCCAGCAGCCAAGCCGGTGCGGGGGAGCAGTACTTC,CASSQAGAGEQYF
TRBV9,-,-,TRBJ1-4,TGTGCCAGCAGCGTAGGTCGGACAGCCCGGGGAGAAAAACTGTTTTTT,CASSVGRTARGEKLFF
TRBV30,once,-,TRBJ1-5,TGTGCCTGGAGTGTTTTAGGACAGAGCAATCAGCCCCAGCATTTT,CAWSVLGQSNQPQHF